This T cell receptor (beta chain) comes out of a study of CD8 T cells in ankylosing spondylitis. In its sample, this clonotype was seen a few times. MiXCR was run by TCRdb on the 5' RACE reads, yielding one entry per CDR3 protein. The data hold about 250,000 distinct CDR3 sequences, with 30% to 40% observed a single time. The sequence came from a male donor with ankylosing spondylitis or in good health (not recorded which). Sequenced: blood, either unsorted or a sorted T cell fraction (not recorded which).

The DNA of the CDR3 is TGTGCCAGCAGTAAGAAGCCCGAAACCAGTGGCTACACCTTC. Its protein product is CASSKKPETSGYTF. The V and J genes are TRBV6-1 and TRBJ1-2; D remains ambiguous. Trimming pared 5 bases from V and 7 bases from J, leaving 17 bases between. The CDR3 consists of 14 residues. The germline CDR1 and CDR2 sequences are MNHNS and SASEGT.